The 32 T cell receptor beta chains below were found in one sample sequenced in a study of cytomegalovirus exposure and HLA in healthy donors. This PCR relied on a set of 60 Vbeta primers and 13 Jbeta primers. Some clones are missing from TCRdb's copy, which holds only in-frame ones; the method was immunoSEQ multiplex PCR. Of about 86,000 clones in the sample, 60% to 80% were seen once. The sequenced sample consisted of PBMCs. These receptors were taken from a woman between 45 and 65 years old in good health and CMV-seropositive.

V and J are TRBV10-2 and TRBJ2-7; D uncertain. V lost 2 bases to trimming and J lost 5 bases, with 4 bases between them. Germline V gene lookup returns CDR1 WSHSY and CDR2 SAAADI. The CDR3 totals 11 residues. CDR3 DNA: TGCGCCAGCAGTGAGCTCGACGAGCAGTACTTC. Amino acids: CASSELDEQYF.

The CDR3 nucleotides read TGCAGTGCTAGACAGGTTGCTGAGCAGTTCTTC. Amino acids: CSARQVAEQFF. This rearrangement joins TRBV20-1 to TRBJ2-1; D remains ambiguous. With 2 bases removed from V and 9 bases from J, the gap between germline ends came to 8 bases. Germline assignment: CDR1 DFQATT and CDR2 SNEGSKA (reference sequence). This CDR3 is 11 amino acids long.

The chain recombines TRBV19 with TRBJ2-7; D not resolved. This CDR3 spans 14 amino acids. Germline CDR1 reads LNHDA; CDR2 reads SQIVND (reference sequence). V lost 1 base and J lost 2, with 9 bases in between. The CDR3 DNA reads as TGTGCCAGTAGTATAGTCGAGGAGCCCTACGAGCAGTACTTC. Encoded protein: CASSIVEEPYEQYF.

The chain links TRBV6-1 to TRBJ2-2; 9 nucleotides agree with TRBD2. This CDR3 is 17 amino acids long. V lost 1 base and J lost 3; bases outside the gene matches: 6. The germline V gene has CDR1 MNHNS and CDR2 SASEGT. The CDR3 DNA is TGTGCCAGCAGTGAAGGAGGCCTAGCGGGATACACCGGGGAGCTGTTTTTT. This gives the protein CASSEGGLAGYTGELFF.

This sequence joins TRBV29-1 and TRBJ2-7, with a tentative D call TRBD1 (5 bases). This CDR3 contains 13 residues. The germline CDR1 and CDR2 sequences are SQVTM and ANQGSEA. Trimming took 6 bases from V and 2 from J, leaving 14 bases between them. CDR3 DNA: TGCAGCGTGGGGCTTTTCTCGGCCTACGAGCAGTACTTC. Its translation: CSVGLFSAYEQYF.

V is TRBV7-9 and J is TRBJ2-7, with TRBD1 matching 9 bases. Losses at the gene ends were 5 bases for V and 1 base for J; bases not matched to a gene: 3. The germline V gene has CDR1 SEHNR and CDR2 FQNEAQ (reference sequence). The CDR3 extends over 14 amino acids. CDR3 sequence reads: CASSRTGESYEQYF. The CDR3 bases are TGTGCCAGCAGCCGGACAGGGGAATCCTACGAGCAGTACTTC.

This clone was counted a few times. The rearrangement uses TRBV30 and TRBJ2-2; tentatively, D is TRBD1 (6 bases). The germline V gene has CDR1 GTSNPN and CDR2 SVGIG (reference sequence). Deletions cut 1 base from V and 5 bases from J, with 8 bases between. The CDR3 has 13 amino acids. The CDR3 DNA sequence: TGTGCCTGGAGTGACAGGGAAACCGGGGAGCTGTTTTTT. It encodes CAWSDRETGELFF. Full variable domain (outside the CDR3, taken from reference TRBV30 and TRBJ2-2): SQTIHQWPATLVQPVGSPLSLECTVEGTSNPNLYWYRQAAGRGLQLLFYSVGIGQISSEVPQNLSASRPQDRQFILSSKKLLLSDSGFYLCAWSDRETGELFFGEGSRLTVL.

The CDR3 nucleotides are TGTGCCAGCAGTGCGCACTTCTCACAGGGGGCAGGTTATGGCTACACCTTC. As protein: CASSAHFSQGAGYGYTF. This rearrangement joins TRBV27 to TRBJ1-2, with 9 bases lining up with TRBD1. V lost 5 bases and J lost 5; bases outside the gene matches: 15. CDR3 size: 17 residues. Germline-derived CDR1 and CDR2 are MNHEY and SMNVEV (reference sequence).

The CDR3 region is CASSADRGTSNYGYTF. As DNA, the CDR3 is TGTGCCAGTAGTGCGGACAGGGGGACATCGAACTATGGCTACACCTTC. The V and J genes are TRBV19 and TRBJ1-2; 10 bases align to TRBD1. Looked up from germline, CDR1 is LNHDA and CDR2 is SQIVND (reference sequence). V dropped 5 bases and J dropped 2; count of bases not matched to a gene: 8. The CDR3 loop spans 16 amino acids.

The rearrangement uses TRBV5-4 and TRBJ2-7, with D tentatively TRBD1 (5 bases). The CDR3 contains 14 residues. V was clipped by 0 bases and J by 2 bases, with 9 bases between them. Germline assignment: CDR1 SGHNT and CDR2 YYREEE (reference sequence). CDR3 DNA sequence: TGTGCCAGCAGCTTGGGGGGCCGCACCTACGAGCAGTACTTC. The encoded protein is CASSLGGRTYEQYF.

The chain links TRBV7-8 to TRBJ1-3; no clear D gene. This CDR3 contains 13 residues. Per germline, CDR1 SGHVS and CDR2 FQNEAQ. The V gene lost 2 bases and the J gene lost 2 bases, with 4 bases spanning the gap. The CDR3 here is CASSLNTGNTIYF. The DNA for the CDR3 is TGTGCCAGCAGCTTAAATACTGGAAACACCATATATTTT.

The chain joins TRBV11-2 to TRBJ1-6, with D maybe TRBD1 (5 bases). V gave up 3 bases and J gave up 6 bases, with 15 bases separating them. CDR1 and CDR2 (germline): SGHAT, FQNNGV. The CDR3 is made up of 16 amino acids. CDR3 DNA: TGTGCCAGCAGCTTCCTTATGGGGGGTGGTAATTCACCCCTCCACTTT. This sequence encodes CASSFLMGGGNSPLHF.

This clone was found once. The chain's CDR3 is CASSLSTGRNTEAFF. The CDR3 bases are TGTGCCAGCAGTTTATCGACAGGGAGGAACACTGAAGCTTTCTTT. This chain joins TRBV27 and TRBJ1-1, with 7 bases lining up with TRBD1. Germline V gene lookup returns CDR1 MNHEY and CDR2 SMNVEV (reference sequence). V lost 0 bases to trimming and J lost 1 base; unmatched junction nucleotides: 2. The CDR3 totals 15 residues.

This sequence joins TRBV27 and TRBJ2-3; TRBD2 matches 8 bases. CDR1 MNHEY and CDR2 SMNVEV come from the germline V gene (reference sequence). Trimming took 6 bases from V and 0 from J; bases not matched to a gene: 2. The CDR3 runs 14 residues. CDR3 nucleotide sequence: TGTGCCAGCAGGACTAGCGTTAGCACAGATACGCAGTATTTT. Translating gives CASRTSVSTDTQYF.

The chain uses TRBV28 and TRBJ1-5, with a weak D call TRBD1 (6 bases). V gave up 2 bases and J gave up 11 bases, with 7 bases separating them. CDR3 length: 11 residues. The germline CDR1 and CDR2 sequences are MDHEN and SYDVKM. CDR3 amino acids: CASSLRGTQHF. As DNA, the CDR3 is TGTGCCAGCAGTTTAAGGGGGACCCAGCATTTT.

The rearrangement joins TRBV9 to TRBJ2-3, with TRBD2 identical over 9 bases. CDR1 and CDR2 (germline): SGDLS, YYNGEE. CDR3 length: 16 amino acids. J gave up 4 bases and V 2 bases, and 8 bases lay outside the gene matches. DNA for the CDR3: TGTGCCAGCAGCGTCGGGACTAGCAGAGTCCCAGATACGCAGTATTTT. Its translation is CASSVGTSRVPDTQYF. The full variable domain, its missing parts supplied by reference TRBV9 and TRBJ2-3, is DSGVTQTPKHLITATGQRVTLRCSPRSGDLSVYWYQQSLDQGLQFLIQYYNGEERAKGNILERFSAQQFPDLHSELNLSSLELGDSALYFCASSVGTSRVPDTQYFGPGTRLTVL.

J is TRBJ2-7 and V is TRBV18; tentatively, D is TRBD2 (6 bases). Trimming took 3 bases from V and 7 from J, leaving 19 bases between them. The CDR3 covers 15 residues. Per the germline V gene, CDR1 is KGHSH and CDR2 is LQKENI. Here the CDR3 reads CASSPWREMSGEQYF. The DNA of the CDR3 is TGTGCCAGCTCACCCTGGCGGGAAATGAGTGGAGAGCAGTACTTC.

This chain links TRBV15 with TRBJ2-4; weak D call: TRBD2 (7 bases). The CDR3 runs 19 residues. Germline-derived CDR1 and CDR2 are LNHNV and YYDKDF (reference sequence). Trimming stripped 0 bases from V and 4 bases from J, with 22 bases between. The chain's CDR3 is CATSREGTGGGGFKNIQYF. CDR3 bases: TGTGCCACCAGCAGAGAAGGGACGGGCGGGGGCGGGTTTAAAAACATTCAGTACTTC.

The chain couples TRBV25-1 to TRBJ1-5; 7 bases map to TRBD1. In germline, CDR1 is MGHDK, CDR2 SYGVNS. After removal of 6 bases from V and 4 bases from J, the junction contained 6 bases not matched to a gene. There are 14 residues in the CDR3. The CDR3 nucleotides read TGTGCCAGCAGCGAACAGGGGTTAAATCAGCCCCAGCATTTT. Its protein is CASSEQGLNQPQHF.

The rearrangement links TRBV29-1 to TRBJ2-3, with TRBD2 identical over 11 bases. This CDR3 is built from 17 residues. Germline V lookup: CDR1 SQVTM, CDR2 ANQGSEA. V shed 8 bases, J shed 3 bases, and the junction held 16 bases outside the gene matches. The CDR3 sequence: CSPLGLAEALNTDTQYF. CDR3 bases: TGCAGCCCCCTGGGACTAGCGGAAGCCTTGAATACAGATACGCAGTATTTT.

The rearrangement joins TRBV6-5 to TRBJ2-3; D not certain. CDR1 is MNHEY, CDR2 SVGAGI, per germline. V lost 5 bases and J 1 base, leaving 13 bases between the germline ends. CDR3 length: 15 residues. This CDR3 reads CASSRPSWGTDTQYF. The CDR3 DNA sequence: TGTGCCAGCAGTCGACCTAGTTGGGGCACAGATACGCAGTATTTT.

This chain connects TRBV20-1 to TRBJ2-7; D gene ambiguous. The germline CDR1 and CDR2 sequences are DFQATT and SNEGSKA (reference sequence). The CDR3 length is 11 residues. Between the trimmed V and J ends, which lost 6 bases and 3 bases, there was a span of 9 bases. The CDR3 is CSAPTDYEQYF. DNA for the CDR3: TGCAGTGCACCTACAGACTACGAGCAGTACTTC.

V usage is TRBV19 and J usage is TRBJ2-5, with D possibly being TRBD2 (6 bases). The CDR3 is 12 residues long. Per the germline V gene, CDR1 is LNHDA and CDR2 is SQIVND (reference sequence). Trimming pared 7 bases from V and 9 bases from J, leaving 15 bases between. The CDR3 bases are TGTGCCAGTACCTCGAGCGGCGGGGCCCAGTACTTC. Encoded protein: CASTSSGGAQYF.

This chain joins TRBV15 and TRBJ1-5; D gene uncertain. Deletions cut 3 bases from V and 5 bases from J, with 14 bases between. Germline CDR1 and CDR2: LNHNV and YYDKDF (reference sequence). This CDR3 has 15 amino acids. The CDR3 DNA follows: TGTGCCACCAGCAGGAATACAGTCTTTCATCAGCCCCAGCATTTT. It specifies CATSRNTVFHQPQHF.

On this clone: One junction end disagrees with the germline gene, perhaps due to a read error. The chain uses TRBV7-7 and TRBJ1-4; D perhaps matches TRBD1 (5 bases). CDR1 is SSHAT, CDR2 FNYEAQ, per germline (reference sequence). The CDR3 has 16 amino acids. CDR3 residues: CASSSFLDMTGEKLFF. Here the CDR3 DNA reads TGTGCTAGCAGCTCTTTCCTGGACATGACCGGAGAAAAACTGTTTTTT.

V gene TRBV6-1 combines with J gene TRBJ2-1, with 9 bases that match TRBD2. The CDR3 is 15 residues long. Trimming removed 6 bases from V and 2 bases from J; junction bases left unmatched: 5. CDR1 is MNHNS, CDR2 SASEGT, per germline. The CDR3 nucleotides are TGTGCCAGCAGGGGTCTAGCGGGAACCTACAATGAGCAGTTCTTC. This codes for CASRGLAGTYNEQFF.

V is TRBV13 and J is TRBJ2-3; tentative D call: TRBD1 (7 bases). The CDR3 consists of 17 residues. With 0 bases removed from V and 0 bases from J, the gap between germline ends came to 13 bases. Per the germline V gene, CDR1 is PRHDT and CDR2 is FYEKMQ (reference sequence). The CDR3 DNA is TGTGCCAGCAGCTTAGGCAGGGGGGCCGGGAGCACAGATACGCAGTATTTT. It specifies CASSLGRGAGSTDTQYF. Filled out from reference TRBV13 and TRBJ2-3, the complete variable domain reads AAGVIQSPRHLIKEKRETATLKCYPIPRHDTVYWYQQGPGQDPQFLISFYEKMQSDKGSIPDRFSAQQFSDYHSELNMSSLELGDSALYFCASSLGRGAGSTDTQYFGPGTRLTVL.

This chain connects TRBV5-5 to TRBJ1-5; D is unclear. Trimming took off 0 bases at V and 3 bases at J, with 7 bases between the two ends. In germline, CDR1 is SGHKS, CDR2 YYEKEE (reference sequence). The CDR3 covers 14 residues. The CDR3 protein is CASSLAFVNQPQHF. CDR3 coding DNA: TGTGCCAGCAGCTTGGCGTTCGTCAATCAGCCCCAGCATTTT. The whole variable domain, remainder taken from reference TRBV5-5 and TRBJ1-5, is DAGVTQSPTHLIKTRGQQVTLRCSPISGHKSVSWYQQVLGQGPQFIFQYYEKEERGRGNFPDRFSARQFPNYSSELNVNALLLGDSALYLCASSLAFVNQPQHFGDGTRLSIL.

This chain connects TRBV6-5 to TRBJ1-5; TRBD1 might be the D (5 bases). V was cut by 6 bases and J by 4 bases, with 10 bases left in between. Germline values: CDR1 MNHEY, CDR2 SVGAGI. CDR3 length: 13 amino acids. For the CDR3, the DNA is TGTGCCAGCAGCCCCAGGGTGAATCAGCCCCAGCATTTT. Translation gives CASSPRVNQPQHF.

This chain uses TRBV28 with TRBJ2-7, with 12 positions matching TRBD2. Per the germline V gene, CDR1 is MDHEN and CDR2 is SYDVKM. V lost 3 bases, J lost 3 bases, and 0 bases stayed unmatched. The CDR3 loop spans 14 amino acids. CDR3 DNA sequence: TGTGCCAGCAGTTTGACTAGCGGGAGCTACGAGCAGTACTTC. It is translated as CASSLTSGSYEQYF.

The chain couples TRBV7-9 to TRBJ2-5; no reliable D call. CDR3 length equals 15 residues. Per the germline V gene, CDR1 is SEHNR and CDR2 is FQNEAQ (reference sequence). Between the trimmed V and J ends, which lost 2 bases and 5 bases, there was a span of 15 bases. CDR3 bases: TGTGCCAGCAGCTTATCTAGAGTTGGTCGGGAGACCCAGTACTTC. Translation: CASSLSRVGRETQYF.

The CDR3 region is CASSLYGGNTEAFF. The DNA of the CDR3 is TGTGCCAGCAGCTTATATGGCGGAAACACTGAAGCTTTCTTT. This sequence joins TRBV7-9 and TRBJ1-1, with no clear D. CDR1 SEHNR and CDR2 FQNEAQ come from the germline V gene (reference sequence). V was cut by 2 bases and J by 2 bases, with 9 bases left in between. The CDR3 has 14 amino acids.